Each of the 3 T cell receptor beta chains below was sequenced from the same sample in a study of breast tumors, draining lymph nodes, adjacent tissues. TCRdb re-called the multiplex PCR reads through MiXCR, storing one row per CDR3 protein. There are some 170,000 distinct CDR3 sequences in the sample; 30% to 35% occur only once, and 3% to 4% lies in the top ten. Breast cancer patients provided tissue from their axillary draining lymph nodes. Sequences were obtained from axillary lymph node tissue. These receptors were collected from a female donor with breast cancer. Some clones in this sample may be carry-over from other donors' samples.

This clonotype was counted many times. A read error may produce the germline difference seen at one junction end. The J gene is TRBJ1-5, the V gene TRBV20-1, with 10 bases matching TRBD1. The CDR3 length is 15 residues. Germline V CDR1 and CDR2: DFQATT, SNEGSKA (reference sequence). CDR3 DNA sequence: TGCAGTGCTCTCGAACAGACAGGGGGCGGGCAGCCCCGGCATTTT. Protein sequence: CSALEQTGGGQPRHF.

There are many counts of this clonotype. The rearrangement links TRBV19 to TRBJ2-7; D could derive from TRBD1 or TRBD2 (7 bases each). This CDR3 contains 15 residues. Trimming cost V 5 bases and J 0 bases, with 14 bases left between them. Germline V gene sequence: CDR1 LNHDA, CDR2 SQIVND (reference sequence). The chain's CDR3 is CASSPGGGSSYEQYF. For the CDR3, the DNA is TGTGCCAGTAGTCCAGGGGGGGGAAGCTCCTACGAGCAGTACTTC.

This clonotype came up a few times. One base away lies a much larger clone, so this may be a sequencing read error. The CDR3 DNA is TGTGCCAGCAGCCCCATCGAGGCTCCGTCCTACGAGCAGTACTTC. It yields the protein CASSPIEAPSYEQYF. The genes are TRBV5-6 and TRBJ2-7, with D unresolved. Germline V CDR1 and CDR2: SGHDT, YYEEEE. The CDR3 has 15 amino acids. V was trimmed by 4 bases and J by 1 base, leaving 15 bases between them.